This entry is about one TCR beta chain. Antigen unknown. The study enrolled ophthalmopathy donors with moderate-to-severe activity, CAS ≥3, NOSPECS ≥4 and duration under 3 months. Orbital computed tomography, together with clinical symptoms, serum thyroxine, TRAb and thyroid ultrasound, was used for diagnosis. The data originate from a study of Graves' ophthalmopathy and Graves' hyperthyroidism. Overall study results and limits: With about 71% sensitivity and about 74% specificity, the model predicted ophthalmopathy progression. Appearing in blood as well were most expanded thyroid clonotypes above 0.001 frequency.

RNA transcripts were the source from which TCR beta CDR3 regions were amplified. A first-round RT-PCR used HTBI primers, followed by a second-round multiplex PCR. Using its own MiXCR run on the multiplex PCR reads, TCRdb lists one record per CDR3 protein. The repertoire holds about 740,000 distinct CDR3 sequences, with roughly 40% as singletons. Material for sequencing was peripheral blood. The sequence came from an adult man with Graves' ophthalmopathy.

CDR3 amino acids: CASSLDGQGALTEAFF. As DNA, the CDR3 is TGTGCCAGCAGCTTGGACGGACAGGGGGCTCTCACTGAAGCTTTCTTT. The chain carries TRBV7-9 and TRBJ1-1; 11 positions match TRBD1. CDR3 length: 16 amino acids. CDR1 is SEHNR, CDR2 FQNEAQ, per germline (reference sequence). V was pared by 3 bases and J by 4 bases, with 7 bases of the junction left unmatched.